Listed here is a single T cell receptor beta chain. This CDR3 spans 17 amino acids. CDR1 and CDR2 (germline): SGHRS, YFSETQ. V was cut by 0 bases and J by 0 bases, with 10 bases left in between. This record belongs to a study of blood T cells in healthy people across ages. Through a sample-barcoded 5' primer and a J-beta primer mix, a second PCR was run for about 7 to 12 cycles. TCRdb called the 5' RACE reads again in MiXCR, with one record for every CDR3 protein. The sample shows 720,000 or so distinct CDR3 sequences, around 38% of them seen only once. What was sequenced was blood. The chain has TRBV5-1 and TRBJ2-6; D gene uncertain. This TCR was sampled from a man at least 80 years old in good health. The CDR3 DNA sequence: TGCGCCAGCAGCTTGGCGGCAGTCGCCTCTGGGGCCAACGTCCTGACTTTC. It encodes CASSLAAVASGANVLTF.